Presented here are 15 T cell receptor beta chains from one specimen sequenced in a study of CD8+ T cells in alopecia areata. cDNA reverse transcribed from extracted RNA served as the sequencing template. Using immunoSEQ multiplex PCR, the repertoire was profiled, and TCRdb retains in-frame clones only, with some absent. The sample holds 90,000 to 150,000 clones, more than 30% seen once. Sequencing used CD4+ T cells sorted from blood. The receptors come from a human donor with alopecia areata.

The sample holds a few counts of this clone. The DNA of the CDR3 is TGTGCCAGCAGCGCAGGGGTCTACGAGCAGTACTTC. This gives the protein CASSAGVYEQYF. This chain links TRBV25-1 with TRBJ2-7, with D perhaps matching TRBD1 (6 bases). This CDR3 comprises 12 residues. CDR1 and CDR2 from the germline V gene are MGHDK and SYGVNS. V dropped 6 bases and J dropped 3 bases, with 9 bases sitting between them.

This chain connects TRBV6-5 to TRBJ1-2; weak D call: TRBD1 (6 bases). V lost 3 bases and J lost 2, with 16 bases in between. This CDR3 comprises 16 residues. Germline V CDR1 and CDR2: MNHEY, SVGAGI. CDR3 protein: CASSYSYRVKNYGYTF. The CDR3, as DNA: TGTGCCAGCAGTTATTCATACAGGGTTAAGAACTATGGCTACACCTTC.

This clone was recorded a few times. Other DNA sequences in this specimen translate into the identical CDR3. This sequence joins TRBV5-1 and TRBJ2-5; D call uncertain. The CDR3 runs 11 residues. Per the germline V gene, CDR1 is SGHRS and CDR2 is YFSETQ. V gave up 5 bases and J gave up 2 bases, with 4 bases separating them. CDR3 amino acids: CASRGQETQYF. The DNA for the CDR3 is TGCGCCAGCAGGGGGCAAGAGACCCAGTACTTC.

The chain carries TRBV2 and TRBJ2-5; D perhaps matches TRBD2 (5 bases). Trimming left V 6 bases short and J 4 bases short, with 9 bases between. From germline, CDR1 is SNHLY and CDR2 FYNNEI. The CDR3 loop spans 12 amino acids. This CDR3 reads CASRGLRETQYF. The CDR3, as DNA: TGTGCCAGCAGAGGACTCCGAGAGACCCAGTACTTC.

V and J are TRBV29-1 and TRBJ1-5; D is unclear. CDR1 is SQVTM, CDR2 ANQGSEA, per germline. Trimming removed 1 base from V and 0 bases from J, with 4 bases in between. The CDR3 loop spans 13 amino acids. The CDR3 is CSVEVNSNQPQHF. The DNA for the CDR3 is TGCAGCGTTGAAGTCAATAGCAATCAGCCCCAGCATTTT.

The sample holds a few counts of this clone. The J gene is TRBJ1-2, the V gene TRBV27; the D gene is possibly TRBD1 (5 bases). This CDR3 spans 14 amino acids. CDR1 MNHEY and CDR2 SMNVEV come from the germline V gene (reference sequence). With 6 bases removed from V and 4 bases from J, the gap between germline ends came to 15 bases. Written as DNA, the CDR3 is TGTGCCAGCAGCTTCCGCTCGGGGCTCTATGGCTACACCTTC. Translation gives CASSFRSGLYGYTF.

The CDR3 here is CASSSVFGETQYF. The CDR3 coding sequence is TGTGCCAGCAGCTCCGTTTTTGGGGAGACCCAGTACTTC. V gene TRBV7-2 combines with J gene TRBJ2-5, with D unresolved. This CDR3 is built from 13 residues. With 4 bases removed from V and 5 bases from J, the gap between germline ends came to 11 bases. Germline assignment: CDR1 SGHTA and CDR2 FQGNSA. Looking up the rest from reference TRBV7-2 and TRBJ2-5 gives the full variable domain: GAGVSQSPSNKVTEKGKDVELRCDPISGHTALYWYRQSLGQGLEFLIYFQGNSAPDKSGLPSDRFSAERTGGSVSTLTIQRTQQEDSAVYLCASSSVFGETQYFGPGTRLLVL.

The rearrangement uses TRBV7-9 and TRBJ2-1; 11 nucleotides match TRBD2. V was pared by 4 bases and J by 2 bases, with 4 bases of the junction left unmatched. The CDR3 extends over 16 amino acids. Per the germline V gene, CDR1 is SEHNR and CDR2 is FQNEAQ (reference sequence). The CDR3 loop reads CASSSLAGGTYNEQFF. In DNA, the CDR3 is TGTGCCAGCAGCTCCCTAGCGGGAGGCACCTACAATGAGCAGTTCTTC.

The chain is built from TRBV28 and TRBJ1-1; D might be TRBD1 (6 bases). The CDR3 consists of 15 residues. Trimming left V 5 bases short and J 5 bases short, with 18 bases between. The V gene's germline CDR1 is MDHEN and CDR2 SYDVKM. DNA of the CDR3: TGTGCCAGCAGTACCCTCACAGGGCTGGGGACTGAAGCTTTCTTT. Residues: CASSTLTGLGTEAFF.

This chain connects TRBV9 to TRBJ1-1; perhaps TRBD1 as D (6 bases). The CDR3 has 14 amino acids. The germline CDR1 and CDR2 sequences are SGDLS and YYNGEE. The V gene lost 2 bases and the J gene lost 5 bases, with 13 bases spanning the gap. The DNA for the CDR3 is TGTGCCAGCAGCGTGTTTGACAGGAATACTGAAGCTTTCTTT. Its protein is CASSVFDRNTEAFF.

The chain couples TRBV29-1 to TRBJ2-5, with D unclear. CDR3 length equals 13 residues. Germline CDR1 reads SQVTM; CDR2 reads ANQGSEA. V was shortened by 4 bases and J by 1 base, with 10 bases between the two germline ends. CDR3 bases: TGCAGCGTTGCCGCCACTATCCAAGAGACCCAGTACTTC. Protein: CSVAATIQETQYF.

This clone has more than one count but fewer than ten. The chain joins TRBV28 to TRBJ2-2; a possible D gene is TRBD1 (6 bases). Germline CDR1 reads MDHEN; CDR2 reads SYDVKM. There are 13 residues in the CDR3. Trimming removed 8 bases at V and 4 bases at J, with 11 bases between. DNA of the CDR3: TGTGCCAGCCGTAGGGGGAGCACCGGGGAGCTGTTTTTT. Translated, it gives CASRRGSTGELFF.

The V gene is TRBV28, the J gene TRBJ2-5; D is possibly TRBD2 (6 bases). V was shortened by 4 bases and J by 12 bases, with 24 bases between the two germline ends. The CDR3 length is 15 residues. The germline gives CDR1 MDHEN, CDR2 SYDVKM. The CDR3 region has the DNA TGTGCCAGCAGTTCCCAGCACACAACTCGGACTACGAAGTACTTC. It yields the protein CASSSQHTTRTTKYF.

The DNA of the CDR3 is TGTGCCTGGAGTTCCCCGGGACAGGGCCTCTATGGCTACACCTTC. Residues: CAWSSPGQGLYGYTF. The V gene is TRBV30, the J gene TRBJ1-2; 9 bases fit TRBD1. CDR3 length equals 15 residues. J lost 4 bases, V lost 2 bases, and 8 bases had no gene match. In germline, CDR1 is GTSNPN, CDR2 SVGIG (reference sequence).

This clone was counted a few times. The chain combines TRBV28 with TRBJ2-7; the D gene is possibly TRBD1 (7 bases). This CDR3 has 14 residues. The V gene lost 2 bases and the J gene lost 2 bases, with 10 bases spanning the gap. Germline CDR1 is MDHEN and CDR2 is SYDVKM. In nucleotides, the CDR3 is TGTGCCAGCAGTTTAACCAGGGGGGCCTACGAGCAGTACTTC. Protein sequence: CASSLTRGAYEQYF.